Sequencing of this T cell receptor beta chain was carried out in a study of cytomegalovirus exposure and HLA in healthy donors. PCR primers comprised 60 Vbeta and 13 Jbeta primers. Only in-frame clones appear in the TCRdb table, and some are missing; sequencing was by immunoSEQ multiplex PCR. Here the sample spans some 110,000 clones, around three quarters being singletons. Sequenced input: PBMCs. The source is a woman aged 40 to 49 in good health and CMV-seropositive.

This CDR3 is CASSYRGEAGQPQHF. The CDR3 DNA sequence: TGTGCCAGCAGTTACCGAGGGGAGGCGGGTCAGCCCCAGCATTTT. The V and J genes are TRBV6-5 and TRBJ1-5; TRBD1 is a possible D gene (5 bases). The CDR3 is 15 amino acids. Trimming cost V 2 bases and J 6 bases, with 14 bases left between them. CDR1 and CDR2 from the germline V gene are MNHEY and SVGAGI.